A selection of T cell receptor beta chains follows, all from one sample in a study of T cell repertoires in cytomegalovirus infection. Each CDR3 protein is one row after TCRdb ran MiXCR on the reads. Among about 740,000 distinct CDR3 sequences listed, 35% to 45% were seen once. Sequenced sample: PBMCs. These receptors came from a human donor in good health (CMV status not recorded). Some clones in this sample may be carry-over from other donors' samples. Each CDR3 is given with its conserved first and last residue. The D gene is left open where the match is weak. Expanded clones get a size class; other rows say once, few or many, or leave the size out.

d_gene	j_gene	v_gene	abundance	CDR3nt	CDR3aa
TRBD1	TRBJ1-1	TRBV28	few	TGTGCCAGCAGTTTAGGATCCAGGGGGCAACCTGAAGCTTTCTTT	CASSLGSRGQPEAFF
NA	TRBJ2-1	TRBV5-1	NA	TGCGCCAGCACTTACCTAGGGTGGGACTCCTACAATGAGCAGTTCTTC	CASTYLGWDSYNEQFF
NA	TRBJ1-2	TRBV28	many	TGTGCCAGCAGTTCCCCGGGGGGTTCTACGTCCCCGGCGGTTCCCTATGGCTACACCTTC	CASSSPGGSTSPAVPYGYTF
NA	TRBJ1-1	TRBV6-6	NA	TGTGCCAGCAGTTACAGTCACGCCAGGGGAGAGACTGAAGCTTTCTTT	CASSYSHARGETEAFF
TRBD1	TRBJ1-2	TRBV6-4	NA	TGTGCCAGCAGTGGAAAAGGGACAGGGGGGCCCTATGGCTACACCTTC	CASSGKGTGGPYGYTF
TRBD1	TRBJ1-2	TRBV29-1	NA	TGCAGCGTTCCCCGACAGGGAGGAGACTATGGCTACACCTTC	CSVPRQGGDYGYTF
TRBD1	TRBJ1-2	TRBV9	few	TGTGCCAGCAGCCCCCGGACAGGGTGGCTTGGCTACACCTTC	CASSPRTGWLGYTF
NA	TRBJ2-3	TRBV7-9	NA	TGTGCCAGCAGCTCCCCCCTAGCTGCTACGCAGTATTTT	CASSSPLAATQYF
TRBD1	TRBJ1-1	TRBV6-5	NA	TGTGCCAGCAGTTACTCACAGGGGCCCATGAACACTGAAGCTTTCTTT	CASSYSQGPMNTEAFF
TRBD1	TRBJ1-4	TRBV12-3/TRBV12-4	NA	TGTGCCAGCAGTCCTAACCGGGACAGGGGGATAAGGGAACTGTTTTTT	CASSPNRDRGIRELFF
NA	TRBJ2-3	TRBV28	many	TGTGCCAGCAGCTCGGGACTTTTCACAGATACGCAGTATTTT	CASSSGLFTDTQYF
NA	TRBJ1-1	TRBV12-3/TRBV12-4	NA	TGTGCCAGCAGCATGACAGGAGGCACTGAAGCTTTCTTT	CASSMTGGTEAFF
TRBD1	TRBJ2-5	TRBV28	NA	TGTGCCAGCCTCGCCCCGGGACAGGGGGAGACCCAGTACTTC	CASLAPGQGETQYF
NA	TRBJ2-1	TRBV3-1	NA	TGTGCCAGCAGCCCCAGTAGGGTTTACTCCTACAATGGGCAGTTCTTC	CASSPSRVYSYNGQFF
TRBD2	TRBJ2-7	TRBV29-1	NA	TGCAGCGTTGACGATCCCGAAACTAGCGGGAGTTACGAGCAGTACTTC	CSVDDPETSGSYEQYF
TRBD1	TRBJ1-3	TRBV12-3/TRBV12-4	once	TGTGCCAGCAGATCTCAGGGGGAATCCTCTGGAAACACCATATATTTT	CASRSQGESSGNTIYF
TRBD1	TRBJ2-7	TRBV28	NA	TGTGCCAGCAGTTCTCCAGGGGGCGCTCACTACGAGCAGTACTTC	CASSSPGGAHYEQYF
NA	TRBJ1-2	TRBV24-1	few	TGTGCCACCAGTGATCGGGACCTAAGGGGCGGCTATGGCTACACCTTC	CATSDRDLRGGYGYTF
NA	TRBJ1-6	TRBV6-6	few	TGTGCCAGCAGTTCGGAGATGAGCTCCTATAATTCACCCCTCCACTTT	CASSSEMSSYNSPLHF
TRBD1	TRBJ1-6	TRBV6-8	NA	TGTGCCACCCGGCAGGGGGCGTCCCCCCTCCAATTT	CATRQGASPLQF
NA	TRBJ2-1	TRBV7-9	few	TGTGCCAGCAGCTTAGACGGACCCCGCTCCTACAATGAGCAGTTCTTC	CASSLDGPRSYNEQFF
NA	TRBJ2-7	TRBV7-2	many	TGTGCCAGCAGCCCGAACCATCACCAACCTAGTTATAACCGGTACGAGCAGTACTTC	CASSPNHHQPSYNRYEQYF
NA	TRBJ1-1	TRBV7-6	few	TGTGCCAGCAGCCGAGCACAGGGCTATGGAACTGAAGCTTTCTTT	CASSRAQGYGTEAFF